This T cell receptor beta chain was sequenced for a study of vaccination effects on CD4 cells after COVID-19. On the study more broadly: The post-vaccine samples were taken, at the median, 72 days after the second dose. Study results and limitations: Substantial clonal contraction characterized both infection- and vaccine-induced clones late after vaccination.

As concerns this clone: The target antigen is unknown.

Trimming shortened V by 6 bases and J by 4 bases, and 9 bases separated the two germline ends. Germline V CDR1 and CDR2: MNHEY, SVGAGI. The CDR3 has 13 residues. Only in-frame clones appear in the TCRdb table, and some are missing; sequencing was by immunoSEQ multiplex PCR. The data hold more than 20,000 clones, with 75% to 80% observed a single time. Antigen-specific CD4+ T cells were first expanded with viral peptide pools by the ViraFEST assay and only then sequenced. Culture proceeded for 10 days, and CD4+ T cells were then isolated. Either the BNT162b2 or mRNA-1273 vaccine was given to participants in two doses.

The sequenced sample was CD4+ T cells from PBMCs cultured with SARS-CoV-2 spike peptides, obtained after COVID-19 vaccination. The receptor's source is a human donor who received a COVID-19 vaccine. Some clones in this sample may be carry-over from other donors' samples. The chain recombines TRBV6-5 with TRBJ1-4, with a tentative D call TRBD1 (5 bases). CDR3 nucleotides: TGTGCCAGCAGGGGACCGAATAATGAAAAACTGTTTTTT. Residues: CASRGPNNEKLFF.